The rows below give T cell receptor beta chains drawn from one sample of a study of Ad26.COV2.S vaccination and SARS-CoV-2 variants. Here immunoSEQ multiplex PCR was the method, and the copy in TCRdb shows in-frame clones only, minus some. The table shows 350,000 to 400,000 clones, with around 85% occurring only once. The input for sequencing was peripheral blood, taken in a trial of Ad26.COV2.S vaccine versus placebo. All receptors derive from a person between 18 and 60 years old who received the Ad26.COV2.S COVID-19 vaccine or a placebo. Each CDR3 is given with its conserved first and last residue. The D gene is left open where the match is weak. Clone size appears in some rows only: once, few, many, or a class for an expanded clone.

- | TRBJ1-2 | - | TRBV28 | CASSLQAPYGYTF | TGTGCCAGCAGTTTACAGGCGCCCTATGGCTACACCTTC
TRBD2 | TRBJ2-5 | - | TRBV6-2/TRBV6-3 | CASSYSTSGGTQYF | TGTGCCAGCAGTTACTCGACTAGCGGTGGGACCCAGTACTTC
- | TRBJ2-1 | - | TRBV29-1 | CSASRDGEQFF | TGCAGCGCAAGCCGGGACGGTGAGCAGTTCTTC
- | TRBJ1-1 | - | TRBV2 | CASSDDRWNTEAFF | TGTGCCAGCAGTGATGACAGGTGGAACACTGAAGCTTTCTTT
- | TRBJ2-7 | - | TRBV18 | CASSPSLAPYEQYF | TGTGCCAGCTCACCAAGCTTAGCCCCCTACGAGCAGTACTTC
- | TRBJ2-1 | - | TRBV29-1 | CSVLGANAPDEQFF | TGCAGCGTTTTGGGGGCGAACGCTCCCGATGAGCAGTTCTTC
TRBD1 | TRBJ2-3 | once | TRBV7-9 | CASSLGTGPTDTQYF | TGTGCCAGCAGCCTCGGGACAGGGCCCACAGATACGCAGTATTTT
TRBD1 | TRBJ1-3 | - | TRBV4-1 | CASRRVGTGYRSGNTIYF | TGCGCCAGCAGACGGGTTGGGACAGGATACCGTTCTGGAAACACCATATATTTT
- | TRBJ2-7 | - | TRBV4-1 | CASSPGQRWDYEQYF | TGCGCCAGCAGCCCAGGGCAGAGGTGGGACTACGAGCAGTACTTC
- | TRBJ1-1 | - | TRBV5-1 | CASSLDRGDEAFF | TGCGCCAGCAGCTTGGACCGGGGGGATGAAGCTTTCTTT
- | TRBJ1-1 | - | TRBV12-5 | CASGLVNWNAAFF | TGTGCTAGTGGTTTGGTAAATTGGAACGCGGCTTTCTTT
- | TRBJ1-2 | - | TRBV5-6 | CASSLAGASGYTF | TGTGCCAGCAGCTTGGCAGGGGCCTCTGGCTACACCTTC
- | TRBJ2-7 | - | TRBV19 | CASSILDRPIYEQYF | TGTGCCAGTAGTATATTAGACCGCCCGATCTACGAGCAGTACTTC
- | TRBJ2-2 | - | TRBV29-1 | CSVEDPEGTGELFF | TGCAGCGTTGAAGATCCAGAGGGAACCGGGGAGCTGTTTTTT
- | TRBJ1-2 | - | TRBV15 | CATSSRTAPANYGYTF | TGTGCCACCAGCAGCCGTACAGCGCCCGCTAACTATGGCTACACCTTC
- | TRBJ2-3 | - | TRBV5-1 | CASSLGTTRGSDTQYF | TGCGCCAGCAGCCTCGGGACTACAAGGGGGTCCGATACGCAGTATTTT
- | TRBJ2-3 | - | TRBV21-1 | CASFGTSGITDTQYF | TGTGCCAGCTTTGGGACTAGCGGGATTACAGATACGCAGTATTTT
TRBD1 | TRBJ2-1 | - | TRBV24-1 | CATSDSRGTGGYNEQFF | TGTGCCACCAGTGATTCCCGGGGGACAGGGGGGTACAATGAGCAGTTCTTC
- | TRBJ2-3 | - | TRBV7-9 | CASSLGRGGDTQYF | TGTGCCAGCAGCTTAGGTAGGGGAGGCGATACGCAGTATTTT
- | TRBJ1-1 | - | TRBV6-1 | CASSEWNREYTEAFF | TGTGCCAGCAGTGAATGGAACAGGGAATACACTGAAGCTTTCTTT
- | TRBJ2-7 | - | TRBV2 | CASSEAPGGRDYEQYF | TGTGCCAGCAGTGAAGCGCCGGGCGGCAGGGACTACGAGCAGTACTTC
- | TRBJ2-1 | - | TRBV4-3 | CASSQEGGGRYNEQFF | TGCGCCAGCAGCCAAGAAGGAGGGGGGCGGTACAATGAGCAGTTCTTC
TRBD1 | TRBJ1-5 | - | TRBV7-9 | CASSPGDRAGNQPQHF | TGTGCCAGCAGCCCGGGGGACAGGGCTGGCAATCAGCCCCAGCATTTT
- | TRBJ2-1 | - | TRBV7-9 | CASSPRFNSYNEQFF | TGTGCCAGCAGCCCAAGGTTTAACTCCTACAATGAGCAGTTCTTC
- | TRBJ1-2 | - | TRBV18 | CASSPGDHYGYTF | TGTGCCAGCTCACCAGGGGATCACTATGGCTACACCTTC
- | TRBJ1-1 | once | TRBV5-1 | CASSPRSGVNTEAFF | TGCGCCAGCAGCCCTAGGTCAGGGGTGAACACTGAAGCTTTCTTT
- | TRBJ2-5 | - | TRBV6-5 | CASRIRGAGLKTQYF | TGTGCCAGCAGAATCAGGGGGGCAGGACTAAAGACCCAGTACTTC
TRBD1 | TRBJ1-4 | - | TRBV5-8 | CASSLGQGTNEKLFF | TGTGCCAGCAGCTTAGGACAGGGTACTAATGAAAAACTGTTTTTT
- | TRBJ2-5 | - | TRBV5-8 | CASSLGQAETQYF | TGTGCCAGCAGCTTGGGACAGGCAGAGACCCAGTACTTC
- | TRBJ2-1 | - | TRBV7-9 | CASSPSEGVSYNEQFF | TGTGCCAGCAGCCCCTCGGAGGGGGTCTCCTACAATGAGCAGTTCTTC
- | TRBJ1-2 | - | TRBV14 | CASSQSVFSYTF | TGTGCCAGCAGCCAAAGTGTTTTTTCCTACACCTTC
- | TRBJ1-5 | - | TRBV28 | CASSFGGFSNQPQHF | TGTGCCAGCAGTTTCGGGGGGTTTAGCAATCAGCCCCAGCATTTT